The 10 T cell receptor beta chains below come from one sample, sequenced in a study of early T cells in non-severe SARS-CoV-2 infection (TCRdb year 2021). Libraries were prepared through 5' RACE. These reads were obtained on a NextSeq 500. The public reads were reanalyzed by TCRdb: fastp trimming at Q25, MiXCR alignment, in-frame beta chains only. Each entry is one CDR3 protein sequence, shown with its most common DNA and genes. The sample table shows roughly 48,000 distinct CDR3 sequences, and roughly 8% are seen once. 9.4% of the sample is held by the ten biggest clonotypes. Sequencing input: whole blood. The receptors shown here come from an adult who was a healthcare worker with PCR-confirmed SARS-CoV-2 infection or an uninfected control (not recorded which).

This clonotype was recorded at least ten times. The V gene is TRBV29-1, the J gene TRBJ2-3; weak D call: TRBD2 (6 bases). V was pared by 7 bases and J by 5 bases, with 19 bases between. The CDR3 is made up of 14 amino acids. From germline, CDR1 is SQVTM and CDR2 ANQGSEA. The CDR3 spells CSGLRGLSGDTQYF. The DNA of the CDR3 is TGCAGCGGCCTGAGGGGACTTTCCGGAGATACGCAGTATTTT.

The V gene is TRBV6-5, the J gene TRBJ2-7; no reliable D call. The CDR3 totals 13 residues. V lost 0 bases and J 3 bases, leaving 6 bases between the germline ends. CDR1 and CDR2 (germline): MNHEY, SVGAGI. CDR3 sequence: CASSYSSDYEQYF. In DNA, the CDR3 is TGTGCCAGCAGTTACTCATCGGACTACGAGCAGTACTTC.

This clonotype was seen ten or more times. The CDR3 sequence is CASSLDRAETQYF. CDR3 DNA sequence: TGTGCCAGCAGTTTGGACAGGGCAGAGACCCAGTACTTC. V gene TRBV28 combines with J gene TRBJ2-5, with 8 bases identical to TRBD1. CDR3 length: 13 amino acids. CDR1 and CDR2 from the germline V gene are MDHEN and SYDVKM. V dropped 3 bases and J dropped 4; count of bases not matched to a gene: 1.

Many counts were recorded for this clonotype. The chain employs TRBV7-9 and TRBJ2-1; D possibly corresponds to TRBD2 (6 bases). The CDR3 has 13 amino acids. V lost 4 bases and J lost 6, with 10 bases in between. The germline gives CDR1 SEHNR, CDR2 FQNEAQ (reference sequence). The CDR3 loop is CASSYDGGNEQFF. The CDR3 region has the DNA TGTGCCAGCAGCTACGACGGGGGCAATGAGCAGTTCTTC.

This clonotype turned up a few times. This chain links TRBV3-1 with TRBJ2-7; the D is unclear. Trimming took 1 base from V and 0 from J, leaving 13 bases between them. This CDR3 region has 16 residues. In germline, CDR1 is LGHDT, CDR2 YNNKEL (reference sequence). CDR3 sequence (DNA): TGTGCCAGCAGCCAAGTTACTCGCGGTAGCTCCTACGAGCAGTACTTC. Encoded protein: CASSQVTRGSSYEQYF.

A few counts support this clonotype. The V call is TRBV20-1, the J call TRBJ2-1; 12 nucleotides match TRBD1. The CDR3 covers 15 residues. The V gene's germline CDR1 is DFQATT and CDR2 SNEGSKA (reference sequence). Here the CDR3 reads CSSRGQGASYNEQFF. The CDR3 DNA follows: TGCAGCTCGAGGGGACAGGGGGCGTCCTACAATGAGCAGTTCTTC.

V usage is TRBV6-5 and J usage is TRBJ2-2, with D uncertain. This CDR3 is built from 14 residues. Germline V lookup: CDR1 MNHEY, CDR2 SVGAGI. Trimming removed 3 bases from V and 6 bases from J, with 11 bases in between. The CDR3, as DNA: TGTGCCAGCAGTTATGTAGCCATCCCCGGGGAGCTGTTTTTT. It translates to CASSYVAIPGELFF.

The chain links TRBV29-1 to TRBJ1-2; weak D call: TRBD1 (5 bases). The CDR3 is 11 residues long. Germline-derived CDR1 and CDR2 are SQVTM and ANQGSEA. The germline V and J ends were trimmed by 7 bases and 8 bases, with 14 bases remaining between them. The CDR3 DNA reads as TGCAGCGCGGGGGTAGAAGGCGGCTACACCTTC. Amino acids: CSAGVEGGYTF.

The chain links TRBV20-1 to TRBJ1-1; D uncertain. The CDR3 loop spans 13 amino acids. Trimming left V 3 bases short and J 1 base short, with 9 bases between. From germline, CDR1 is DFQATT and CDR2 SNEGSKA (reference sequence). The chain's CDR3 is CSARKRRNTEAFF. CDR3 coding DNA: TGCAGTGCTAGGAAAAGGAGGAACACTGAAGCTTTCTTT.

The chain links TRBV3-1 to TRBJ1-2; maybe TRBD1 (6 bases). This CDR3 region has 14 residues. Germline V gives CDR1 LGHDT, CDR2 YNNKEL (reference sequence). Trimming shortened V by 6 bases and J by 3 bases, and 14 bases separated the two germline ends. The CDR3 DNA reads TGTGCCAGCAGTCGGACAGCCCCTGACTATGGCTACACCTTC. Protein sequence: CASSRTAPDYGYTF.